These 16 T cell receptor beta chains were all obtained from the same sample, sequenced in a study of T-cell memory formation after mild COVID-19. TCRdb independently ran MiXCR on the 5' RACE reads; one entry per CDR3 protein. The data show roughly 15,000 distinct CDR3 sequences, about a fifth seen once. Sequencing was carried out using PBMCs or a T cell subset sorted from them (not recorded which). The receptor set was obtained from a man aged 18-30 years who had mild COVID-19 (a few samples of this study predate the infection). Cell type and time point are not known.

This clonotype was found many times. The genes are TRBV11-2 and TRBJ2-7; D possibly corresponds to TRBD2 (6 bases). Per germline, CDR1 SGHAT and CDR2 FQNNGV. Trimming took off 2 bases at V and 2 bases at J, with 16 bases between the two ends. The CDR3 runs to 16 residues. The CDR3 DNA sequence: TGTGCCAGCAGCTTAAATCGAGGGGACTTTCCCTACGAGCAGTACTTC. Amino acid sequence: CASSLNRGDFPYEQYF.

This clonotype has ten or more counts. The chain combines TRBV11-3 with TRBJ2-5; D call uncertain. The CDR3 has 13 amino acids. V gave up 0 bases and J gave up 1 base, with 3 bases separating them. Per germline, CDR1 SGHNT and CDR2 YENEEA. CDR3 in amino acids: CASSLEGQETQYF. CDR3 DNA: TGTGCCAGCAGCTTAGAAGGCCAAGAGACCCAGTACTTC.

V is TRBV5-6 and J is TRBJ2-1; D uncertain. Trimming left V 6 bases short and J 5 bases short, with 6 bases between. This CDR3 contains 11 residues. From germline, CDR1 is SGHDT and CDR2 YYEEEE. The CDR3 protein is CASTKNNEQFF. Written as DNA, the CDR3 is TGTGCCAGCACCAAGAACAATGAGCAGTTCTTC.

The V and J genes are TRBV7-8 and TRBJ1-4; D is perhaps TRBD1 (5 bases). This CDR3 is built from 16 residues. V was cut by 3 bases and J by 1 base, with 12 bases left in between. Germline V lookup: CDR1 SGHVS, CDR2 FQNEAQ. In DNA form, the CDR3 reads TGTGCCAGCAGCTTCCGCCTAGGGGAAACTAATGAAAAACTGTTTTTT. This translates into CASSFRLGETNEKLFF.

At least ten counts were recorded for this clonotype. The rearrangement joins TRBV7-2 to TRBJ2-7; 12 positions agree with TRBD2. The CDR3 is 13 residues long. V lost 7 bases and J lost 9; bases outside the gene matches: 7. Germline CDR1 is SGHTA and CDR2 is FQGNSA. CDR3 nucleotides: TGTGCCAGCACTGCTAGCGGGGGGGCGCCGCAGTACTTC. Translating it yields CASTASGGAPQYF. Based on the CDR3 plus reference TRBV7-2 and TRBJ2-7, the full variable domain is GAGVSQSPSNKVTEKGKDVELRCDPISGHTALYWYRQSLGQGLEFLIYFQGNSAPDKSGLPSDRFSAERTGGSVSTLTIQRTQQEDSAVYLCASTASGGAPQYFGPGTRLTVT.

The rearrangement links TRBV5-5 to TRBJ1-4; 8 positions match TRBD1. This CDR3 region has 19 residues. Germline values: CDR1 SGHKS, CDR2 YYEKEE (reference sequence). V was clipped by 2 bases and J by 3 bases; unmatched bases: 15. CDR3 bases: TGTGCCAGCAGCTTAAGCACGGATGGACAGGGATCCGCTAATGAAAAACTGTTTTTT. It specifies CASSLSTDGQGSANEKLFF.

The V call is TRBV6-2 or TRBV6-3, the J call TRBJ2-7; 8 bases match TRBD2. J lost 1 base, V lost 2 bases, and 4 bases had no gene match. Germline values: CDR1 MNHEY, CDR2 SVGEGT. The CDR3 is made up of 15 amino acids. This CDR3 is CASSYRPSGSYEQYF. CDR3 DNA sequence: TGTGCCAGCAGTTACAGGCCTAGCGGGTCCTACGAGCAGTACTTC.

This clonotype was counted ten times or more. J is TRBJ2-1 and V is TRBV4-1; TRBD1 matches at 7 bases. In germline, CDR1 is MGHRA, CDR2 YSYEKL. CDR3 length: 15 amino acids. The V gene end was trimmed by 1 base and the J gene end by 8 bases; junction bases not matched to a gene: 8. CDR3 DNA: TGCGCCAGCAGCCAAGGCAAGGGGGCTGGCGATGAGCAGTTCTTC. It specifies CASSQGKGAGDEQFF.

The chain links TRBV4-1 to TRBJ1-1, with TRBD1 identical over 9 bases. Germline CDR1 and CDR2: MGHRA and YSYEKL. The junction had 7 bases not matched to a gene; V was cut back by 8 bases and J by 0 bases. This CDR3 has 15 amino acids. The CDR3: CASHPHRGLNTEAFF. CDR3 DNA: TGCGCCAGCCATCCTCACAGGGGGCTGAACACTGAAGCTTTCTTT.

Ten or more counts support this clonotype. The gene calls are TRBV7-9 and TRBJ2-3; TRBD1 is a possible D gene (6 bases). The CDR3 is 15 amino acids. Trimming stripped 6 bases from V and 2 bases from J, with 15 bases between. The germline V gene has CDR1 SEHNR and CDR2 FQNEAQ (reference sequence). CDR3 sequence: CASSFRGQITDTQYF. For the CDR3, the DNA is TGTGCCAGCAGTTTTCGTGGACAGATCACAGATACGCAGTATTTT.

The table lists this clonotype with many counts. V and J are TRBV18 and TRBJ1-4; the D is unclear. This CDR3 spans 14 amino acids. Trimming removed 3 bases at V and 4 bases at J, with 9 bases between. Per germline, CDR1 KGHSH and CDR2 LQKENI. CDR3 nucleotides: TGTGCCAGCTCACCGGCGGACGGTAATGAAAAACTGTTTTTT. This gives the protein CASSPADGNEKLFF.

This clonotype was counted ten times or more. DNA for the CDR3: TGTGCCAGCAGCGCCCAAGGACTCCCGGCGTACCAAGAGACCCAGTACTTC. It specifies CASSAQGLPAYQETQYF. This rearrangement joins TRBV9 to TRBJ2-5; D may be TRBD2 (5 bases). V dropped 3 bases and J dropped 0 bases, with 18 bases sitting between them. Germline loops: CDR1 SGDLS, CDR2 YYNGEE. CDR3 length: 17 amino acids.

This chain uses TRBV7-2 with TRBJ2-5, with D tentatively TRBD1 or TRBD2 (6 bases each). Trimming took 4 bases from V and 4 from J, leaving 16 bases between them. Germline V gives CDR1 SGHTA, CDR2 FQGNSA. The CDR3 contains 15 residues. The CDR3 region is CASSSPGALRETQYF. CDR3 nucleotide sequence: TGTGCCAGCAGCTCCCCGGGGGCGCTCAGAGAGACCCAGTACTTC.

This rearrangement joins TRBV7-9 to TRBJ2-2; D might be TRBD2 (7 bases). CDR1 and CDR2 (germline): SEHNR, FQNEAQ (reference sequence). The CDR3 covers 16 residues. Trimming pared 2 bases from V and 2 bases from J, leaving 12 bases between. The CDR3 loop is CASSLPGGPNTGELFF. The CDR3 region has the DNA TGTGCCAGCAGCTTACCCGGGGGGCCAAACACCGGGGAGCTGTTTTTT.

This clonotype was observed a few times. CDR3 sequence (DNA): TGTGCCACCAGTGAGGGGTTTAACTATGGCTACACCTTC. Its translation: CATSEGFNYGYTF. This chain connects TRBV24-1 to TRBJ1-2; D gene unclear. Trimming took off 4 bases at V and 1 base at J, with 6 bases between the two ends. Per germline, CDR1 KGHDR and CDR2 SFDVKD. The CDR3 runs 13 residues.

This clonotype appeared many times. This chain links TRBV10-1 with TRBJ2-3, with 7 bases fitting TRBD2. Germline trimming cut 6 bases from V and 0 bases from J; bases unmatched to any gene: 6. Germline V gene data show CDR1 as WNHNN and CDR2 as SYGVQD (reference sequence). This CDR3 is built from 15 residues. CDR3 sequence reads: CASSTSAGSTDTQYF. The CDR3 DNA reads TGCGCCAGCAGCACTAGCGCGGGGAGCACAGATACGCAGTATTTT.